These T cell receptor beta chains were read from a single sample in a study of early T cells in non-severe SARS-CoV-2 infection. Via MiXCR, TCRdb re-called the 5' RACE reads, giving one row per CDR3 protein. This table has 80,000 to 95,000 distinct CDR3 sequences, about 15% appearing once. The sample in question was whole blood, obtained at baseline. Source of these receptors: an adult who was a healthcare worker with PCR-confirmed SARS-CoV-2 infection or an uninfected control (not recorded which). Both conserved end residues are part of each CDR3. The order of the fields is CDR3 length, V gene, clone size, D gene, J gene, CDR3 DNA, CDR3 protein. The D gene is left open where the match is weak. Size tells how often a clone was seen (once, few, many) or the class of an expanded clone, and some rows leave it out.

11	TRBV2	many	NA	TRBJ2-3	TGTGCCAGCAGTGAAGTAGATACGCAGTATTTT	CASSEVDTQYF
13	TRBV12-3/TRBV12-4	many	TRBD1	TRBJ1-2	TGTGCCAGCAGTTCCGGACAGGGAGACGGCTACACCTTC	CASSSGQGDGYTF
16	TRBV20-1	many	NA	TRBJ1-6	TGCAGTGCTAGAGACGACAGAAGGGGCTCTAATTCACCCCTCCACTTT	CSARDDRRGSNSPLHF
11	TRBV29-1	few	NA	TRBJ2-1	TGCAGCGTTGAAGATCTACAGGGTCAGGTCTTC	CSVEDLQGQVF
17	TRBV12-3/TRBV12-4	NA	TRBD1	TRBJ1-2	TGTGCCAGCAGTTTATTTTGGGGACAGGGGGGCGAGAGTGGCTACACCTTC	CASSLFWGQGGESGYTF
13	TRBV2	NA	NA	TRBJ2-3	TGTGCCAGCTTGGGGCGGAACACAGATACGCAGTATTTT	CASLGRNTDTQYF
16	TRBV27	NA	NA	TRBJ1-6	TGTGCCAGCAGTTTAAGGCCCCCCCCACAGAATTCACCCCTCCACTTT	CASSLRPPPQNSPLHF
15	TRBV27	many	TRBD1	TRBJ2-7	TGTGCCAGCAGTTTATCGAGGACAGGGCTGGCCGAGCAGTACTTC	CASSLSRTGLAEQYF
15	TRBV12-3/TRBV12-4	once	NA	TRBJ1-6	TGTGCCAGCAGACGGCAGGGAGGTTTTTATTCACCCCTCCACTTT	CASRRQGGFYSPLHF
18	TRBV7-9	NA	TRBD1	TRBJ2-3	TGTGCCAGCAGTCCAATGGGTCCGGGACAGGGCCTTCCAGATACGCAGTATTTT	CASSPMGPGQGLPDTQYF
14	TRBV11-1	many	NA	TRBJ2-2	TGTGCCAGCAGCTTAGTGGCTGACACCGGGGAGCTGTTTTTT	CASSLVADTGELFF
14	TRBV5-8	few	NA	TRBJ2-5	TGTGCCAGCAGCTTCCAGACAGGCGGGGAGACCCAGTACTTC	CASSFQTGGETQYF
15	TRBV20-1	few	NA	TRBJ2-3	TGCAGTGCTGGGATATACAGGGCAGGGACAGATACGCAGTATTTT	CSAGIYRAGTDTQYF
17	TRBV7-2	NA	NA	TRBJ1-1	TGTGCCAGCAGCTTAGCGGGTGTGGGCACTAAGAACACTGAAGCTTTCTTT	CASSLAGVGTKNTEAFF
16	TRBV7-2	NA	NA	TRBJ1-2	TGTGCCAGCAGCTTAGGGAGGGACGGTGGGATCTATGGCTACACCTTC	CASSLGRDGGIYGYTF
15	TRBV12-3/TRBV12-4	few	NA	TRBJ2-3	TGTGCCAGCAGTAACCGGGCGACCCACGGAGATACGCAGTATTTT	CASSNRATHGDTQYF